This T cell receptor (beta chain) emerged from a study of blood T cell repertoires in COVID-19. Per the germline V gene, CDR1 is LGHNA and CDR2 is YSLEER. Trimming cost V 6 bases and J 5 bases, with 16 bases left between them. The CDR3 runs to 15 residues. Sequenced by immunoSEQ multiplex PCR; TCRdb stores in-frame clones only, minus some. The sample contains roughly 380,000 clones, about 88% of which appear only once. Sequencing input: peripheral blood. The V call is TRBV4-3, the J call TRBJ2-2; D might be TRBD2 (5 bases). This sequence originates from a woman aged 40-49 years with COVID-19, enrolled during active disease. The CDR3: CASSRFRLITGELFF. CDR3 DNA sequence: TGCGCCAGCAGTCGTTTTCGACTAATAACCGGGGAGCTGTTTTTT.